This T cell receptor beta chain was observed in a study of OX40 agonist ivuxolimab in advanced cancers. Study-level information: In this trial design, patients received ivuxolimab intravenously at 0.01 to 10 mg/kg every 2 weeks. Study results and caveats: Antigens targeted by the expanded peripheral T cells were not determined.

About this clone itself: Its antigen is currently unknown.

V shed 6 bases and J shed 0 bases, with 15 bases lying between them. Germline V gives CDR1 SGHDT, CDR2 YYEEEE. The CDR3 totals 15 residues. Assay used: immunoSEQ multiplex PCR; TCRdb lists only in-frame clones, some missing. Found here are 70,000 to 80,000 clones, 93% of them singletons; the top ten hold around 6%. The starting material was CD4+ or CD8+ T cells sorted from blood, obtained in a trial of the OX40 agonist ivuxolimab. The J gene is TRBJ2-5, the V gene TRBV5-6; D gene unclear. The clonotype originates from an adult with an advanced solid tumor such as melanoma, head and neck, liver or kidney cancer. The CDR3 protein is CASTISTGYQETQYF. The DNA of the CDR3 is TGTGCCAGCACTATAAGTACGGGTTACCAAGAGACCCAGTACTTC.